The clone carrying this T cell receptor beta chain appeared a few times. The target antigen is unknown. The data originate from a study of vaccination and CD4 T cells after COVID-19. Described treatment: approximately nine-day PBMC culture with coronavirus spike peptide pools or control peptides (ViraFEST assay). The study sequenced cultured CD4+ T cell DNA using the Oncomine TCR Beta short-read assay. In TCRdb, the PCR reads were re-called with MiXCR into one record per CDR3 protein. The repertoire consists of fewer than 15,000 distinct CDR3 sequences, with approximately 45% occurring once and the leading ten covering about 8%. J gave up 4 bases and V 4 bases, and 7 bases lay outside the gene matches. This CDR3 region has 15 residues. From germline, CDR1 is GTSNPN and CDR2 SVGIG (reference sequence).

The chain links TRBV30 to TRBJ1-4; 9 bases line up with TRBD1. Source: CD4+ T cells from blood, cultured in vitro, taken after SARS-CoV-2 vaccination. This sequence was found in a human donor who had recovered from COVID-19. The DNA for the CDR3 is TGTGCCTGGAATAACAGGGGGCGCGTTAATGAAAAACTGTTTTTT. Translating it yields CAWNNRGRVNEKLFF.